This T cell receptor (beta chain) was obtained from a study of blood T cell repertoires in COVID-19. About the study: The analysed material was cDNA or gDNA that came from T cells, B-cell-depleted T cells, or PBMCs.

Authors' processing steps: Reference gene primer amplification gave nucleated cell count estimates. Method: immunoSEQ multiplex PCR; TCRdb's copy keeps in-frame clones and lacks some. Clone size and the V and J calls come from that table; the DNA yielded D and trimming. The data show roughly 150,000 clones, about 80% seen once. The CDR3 sequence is 16 residues long. V lost 3 bases to trimming and J lost 1 base, with 16 bases between them. Germline CDR1 reads SGDLS; CDR2 reads YYNGEE. The rearrangement uses TRBV9 and TRBJ1-1; a possible D gene is TRBD1 (5 bases). Sequences were obtained from peripheral blood. The receptor comes from a man in his 60s with acute or convalescent COVID-19. CDR3 nucleotide sequence: TGTGCCAGCAGCGCTACCTCGCAGGGCCAGAACACTGAAGCTTTCTTT. It yields the protein CASSATSQGQNTEAFF. The variable domain in full, completed from reference TRBV9 and TRBJ1-1, reads DSGVTQTPKHLITATGQRVTLRCSPRSGDLSVYWYQQSLDQGLQFLIQYYNGEERAKGNILERFSAQQFPDLHSELNLSSLELGDSALYFCASSATSQGQNTEAFFGQGTRLTVV.